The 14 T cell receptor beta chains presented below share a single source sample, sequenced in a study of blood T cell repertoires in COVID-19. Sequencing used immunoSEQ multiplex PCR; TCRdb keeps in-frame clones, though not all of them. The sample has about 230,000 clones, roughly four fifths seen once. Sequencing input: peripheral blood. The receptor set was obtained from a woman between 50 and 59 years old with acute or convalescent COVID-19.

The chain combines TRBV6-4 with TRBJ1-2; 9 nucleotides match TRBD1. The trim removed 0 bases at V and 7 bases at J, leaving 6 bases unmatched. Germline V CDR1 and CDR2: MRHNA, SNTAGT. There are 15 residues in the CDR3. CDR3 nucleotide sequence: TGTGCCAGCAGTGACTCTGGGACAGGGCGTCCTGGCTACACCTTC. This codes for CASSDSGTGRPGYTF.

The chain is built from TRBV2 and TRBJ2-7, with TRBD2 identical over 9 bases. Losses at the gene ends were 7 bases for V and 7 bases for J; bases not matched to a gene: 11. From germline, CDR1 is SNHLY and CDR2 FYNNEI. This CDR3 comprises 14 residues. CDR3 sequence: CASKGLAGRWEQYF. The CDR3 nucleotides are TGTGCCAGCAAAGGGCTAGCGGGACGTTGGGAGCAGTACTTC.

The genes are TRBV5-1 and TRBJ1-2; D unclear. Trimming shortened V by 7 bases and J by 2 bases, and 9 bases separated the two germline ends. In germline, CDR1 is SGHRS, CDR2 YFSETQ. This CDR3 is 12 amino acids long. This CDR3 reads CASRHGNYGYTF. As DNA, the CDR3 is TGCGCCAGCCGGCACGGGAACTATGGCTACACCTTC.

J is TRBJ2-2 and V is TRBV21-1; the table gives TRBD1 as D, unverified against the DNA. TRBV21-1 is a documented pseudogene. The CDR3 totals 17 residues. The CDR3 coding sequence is TGTGCCAGCAGCAAACCGCCGGGACATGGGAACACCGGGGAGCTGTTTTTT. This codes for CASSKPPGHGNTGELFF.

The CDR3 nucleotides are TGTGCCAGCAGCTCACACCAGGGCGCCCAATACAATGAGCAGTTCTTC. Translated, it gives CASSSHQGAQYNEQFF. V usage is TRBV7-9 and J usage is TRBJ2-1, with D tentatively TRBD1 (5 bases). Germline V CDR1 and CDR2: SEHNR, FQNEAQ (reference sequence). This CDR3 has 16 amino acids. Trimming took off 4 bases at V and 4 bases at J, with 17 bases between the two ends.

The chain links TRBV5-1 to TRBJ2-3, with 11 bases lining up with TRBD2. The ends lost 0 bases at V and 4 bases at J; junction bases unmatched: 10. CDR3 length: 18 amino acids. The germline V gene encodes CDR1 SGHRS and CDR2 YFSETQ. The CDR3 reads CASSLENIAGGPPDTQYF. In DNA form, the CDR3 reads TGCGCCAGCAGCTTGGAAAATATAGCGGGGGGGCCGCCAGATACGCAGTATTTT. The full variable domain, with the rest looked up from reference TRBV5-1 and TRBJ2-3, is KAGVTQTPRYLIKTRGQQVTLSCSPISGHRSVSWYQQTPGQGLQFLFEYFSETQRNKGNFPGRFSGRQFSNSRSEMNVSTLELGDSALYLCASSLENIAGGPPDTQYFGPGTRLTVL.

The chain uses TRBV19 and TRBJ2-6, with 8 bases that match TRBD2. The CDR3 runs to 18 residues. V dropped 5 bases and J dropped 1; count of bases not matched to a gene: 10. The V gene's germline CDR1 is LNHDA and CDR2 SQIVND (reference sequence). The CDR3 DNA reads TGTGCCAGTAGTCCGGGAGGGTTAGGGGTTTCTGGGGCCAACGTCCTGACTTTC. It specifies CASSPGGLGVSGANVLTF.

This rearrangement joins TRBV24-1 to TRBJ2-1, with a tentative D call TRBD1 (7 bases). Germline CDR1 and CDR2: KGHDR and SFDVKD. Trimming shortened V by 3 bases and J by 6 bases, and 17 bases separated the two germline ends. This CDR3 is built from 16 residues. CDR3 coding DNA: TGTGCCACCAGTGATCCCGGGACAGAGGGAGGCAATGAGCAGTTCTTC. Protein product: CATSDPGTEGGNEQFF.

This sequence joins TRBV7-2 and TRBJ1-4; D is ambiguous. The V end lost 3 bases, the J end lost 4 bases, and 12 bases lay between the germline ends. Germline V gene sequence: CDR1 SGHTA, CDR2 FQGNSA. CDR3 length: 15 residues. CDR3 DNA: TGTGCCAGCAGCTTTAACAACCTCCGTAATGAAAAACTGTTTTTT. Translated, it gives CASSFNNLRNEKLFF.

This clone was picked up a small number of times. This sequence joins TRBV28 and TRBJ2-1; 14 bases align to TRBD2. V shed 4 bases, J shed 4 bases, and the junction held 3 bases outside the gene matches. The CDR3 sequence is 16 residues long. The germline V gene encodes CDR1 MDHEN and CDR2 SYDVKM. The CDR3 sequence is CASSWTSGGLYNEQFF. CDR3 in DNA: TGTGCCAGCAGTTGGACTAGCGGGGGGTTATACAATGAGCAGTTCTTC. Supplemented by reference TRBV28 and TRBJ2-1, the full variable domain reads DVKVTQSSRYLVKRTGEKVFLECVQDMDHENMFWYRQDPGLGLRLIYFSYDVKMKEKGDIPEGYSVSREKKERFSLILESASTNQTSMYLCASSWTSGGLYNEQFFGPGTRLTVL.

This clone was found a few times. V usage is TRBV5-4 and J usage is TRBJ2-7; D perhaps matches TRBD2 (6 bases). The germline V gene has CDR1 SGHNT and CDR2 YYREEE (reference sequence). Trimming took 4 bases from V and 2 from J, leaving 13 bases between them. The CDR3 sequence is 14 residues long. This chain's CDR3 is CASSHSGLTYEQYF. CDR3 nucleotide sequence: TGTGCCAGCAGCCACAGCGGGCTGACCTACGAGCAGTACTTC.

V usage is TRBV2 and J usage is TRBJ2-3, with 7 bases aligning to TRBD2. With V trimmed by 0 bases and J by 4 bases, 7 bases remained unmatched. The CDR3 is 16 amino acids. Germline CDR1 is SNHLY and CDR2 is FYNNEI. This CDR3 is CASSEANGGTADTQYF. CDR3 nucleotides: TGTGCCAGCAGTGAAGCCAACGGGGGGACCGCAGATACGCAGTATTTT.

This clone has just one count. Here the CDR3 reads CASSPTSGVGEQYF. DNA of the CDR3: TGTGCCAGCAGCCCAACTAGCGGGGTTGGCGAGCAGTACTTC. The gene calls are TRBV11-3 and TRBJ2-7, with TRBD2 identical over 10 bases. V gave up 5 bases and J gave up 6 bases; unmatched junction bases: 7. Germline V gives CDR1 SGHNT, CDR2 YENEEA. This CDR3 is 14 amino acids long.

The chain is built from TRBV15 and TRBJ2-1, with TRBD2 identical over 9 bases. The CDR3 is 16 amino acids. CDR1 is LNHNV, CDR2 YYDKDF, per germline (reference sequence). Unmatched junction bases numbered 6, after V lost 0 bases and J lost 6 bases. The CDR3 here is CATSREKQLAGNEQFF. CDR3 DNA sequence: TGTGCCACCAGCAGAGAAAAGCAACTAGCGGGCAATGAGCAGTTCTTC.